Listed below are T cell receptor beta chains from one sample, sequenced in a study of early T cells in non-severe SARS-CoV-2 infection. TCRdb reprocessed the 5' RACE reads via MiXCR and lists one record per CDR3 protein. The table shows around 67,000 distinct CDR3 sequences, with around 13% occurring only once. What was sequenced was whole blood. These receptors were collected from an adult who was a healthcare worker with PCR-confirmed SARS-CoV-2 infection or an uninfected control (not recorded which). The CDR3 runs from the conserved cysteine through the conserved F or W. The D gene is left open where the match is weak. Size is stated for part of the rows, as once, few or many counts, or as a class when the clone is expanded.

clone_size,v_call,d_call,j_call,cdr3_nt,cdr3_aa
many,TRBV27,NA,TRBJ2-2,TGTGCCAGCAGTTTATCGGGGGGAGCCGGACTCGGGGAGCTGTTTTTT,CASSLSGGAGLGELFF
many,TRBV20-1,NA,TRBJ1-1,TGCAGTGCTAGAGGGGCAGAAGAGTTCGCTGAAGCTTTCTTT,CSARGAEEFAEAFF
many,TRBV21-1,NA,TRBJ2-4,TGTGCCAGCAGCAACCAGCAGAGGTGGGAGGGGGCTACCAAAAACATTCAGTACTTC,CASSNQQRWEGATKNIQYF
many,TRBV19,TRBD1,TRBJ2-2,TGTGCCAGTAGTAAGGGGGCGGGCACCGGGGAGCTGTTTTTT,CASSKGAGTGELFF
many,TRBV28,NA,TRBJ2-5,TGTGCCAGCAGTTTACAGGGGTGGGGAGAAGAGACCCAGTACTTC,CASSLQGWGEETQYF
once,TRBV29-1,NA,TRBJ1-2,TGCAGCGTTGAATATTGGGGAAGAGGGGCTAACTATGGCTACACCTTC,CSVEYWGRGANYGYTF
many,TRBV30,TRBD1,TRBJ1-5,TGTGCCTGGAGCTCCGGGACAGGGCGAAATAGCAATCAGCCCCAGCATTTT,CAWSSGTGRNSNQPQHF
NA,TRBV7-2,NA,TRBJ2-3,TGTGCCAGCAGCTCAACGGGATCGCACCCCGATACGCAGTATTTT,CASSSTGSHPDTQYF
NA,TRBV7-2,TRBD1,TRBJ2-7,TGTGCCAGCAGTCCTACAGGGGGTACCTCCCCCTACGAGCAGTACTTC,CASSPTGGTSPYEQYF
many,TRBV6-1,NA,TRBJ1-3,TGTGCCAGCAGTGAACTAACCGGCTCTGGAAACACCATATATTTT,CASSELTGSGNTIYF
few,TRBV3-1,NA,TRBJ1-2,TGTGCCAACCGGGGGGTCGATGGCTACACCTTC,CANRGVDGYTF